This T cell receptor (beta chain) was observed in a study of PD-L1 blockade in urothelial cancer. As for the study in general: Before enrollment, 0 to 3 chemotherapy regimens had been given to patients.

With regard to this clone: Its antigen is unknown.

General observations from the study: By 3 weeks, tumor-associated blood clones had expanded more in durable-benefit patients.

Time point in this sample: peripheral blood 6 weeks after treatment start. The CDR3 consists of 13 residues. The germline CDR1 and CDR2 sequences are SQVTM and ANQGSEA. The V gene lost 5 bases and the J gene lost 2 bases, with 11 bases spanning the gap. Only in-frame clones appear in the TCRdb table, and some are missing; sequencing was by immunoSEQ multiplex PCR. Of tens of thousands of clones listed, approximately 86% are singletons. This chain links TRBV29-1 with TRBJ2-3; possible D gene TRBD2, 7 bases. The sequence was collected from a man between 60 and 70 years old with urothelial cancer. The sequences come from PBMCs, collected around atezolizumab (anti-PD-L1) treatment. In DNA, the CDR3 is TGCAGCGTTAAGGGGGGGTCCACAGATACGCAGTATTTT. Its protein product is CSVKGGSTDTQYF.